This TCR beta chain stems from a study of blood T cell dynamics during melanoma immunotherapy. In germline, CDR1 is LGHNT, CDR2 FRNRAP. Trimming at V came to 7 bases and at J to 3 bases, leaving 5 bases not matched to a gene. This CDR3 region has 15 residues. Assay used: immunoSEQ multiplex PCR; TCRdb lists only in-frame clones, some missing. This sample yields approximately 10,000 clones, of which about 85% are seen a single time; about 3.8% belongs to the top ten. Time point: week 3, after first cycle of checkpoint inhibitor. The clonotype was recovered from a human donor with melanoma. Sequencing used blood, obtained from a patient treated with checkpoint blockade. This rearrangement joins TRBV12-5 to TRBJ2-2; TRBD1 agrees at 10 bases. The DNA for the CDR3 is TGTGCTAGTGCTATCGGACAGGGGGACACCGGGGAGCTGTTTTTT. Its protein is CASAIGQGDTGELFF.